A selection of T cell receptor beta chains follows, all from one sample in a study of cytomegalovirus exposure and HLA in healthy donors. Repertoires were generated with immunoSEQ multiplex PCR, while TCRdb's copy carries only in-frame clones and drops some. The sample has some 260,000 clones, roughly 90% seen once. Material for sequencing was PBMCs. The receptors were sampled from a man younger than 30 in good health and CMV-seropositive. Each CDR3 is given with its conserved first and last residue. The D gene is left open where the match is weak. A clone size is listed for some rows: how often the clone was seen (once, few, many), or a class if it is expanded.

d_gene: TRBD1; len: 14; v_gene: TRBV28; j_gene: TRBJ1-5; abundance: once; CDR3aa: CASSSDRVLQPQHF; CDR3nt: TGTGCCAGCAGTTCAGACAGGGTGTTGCAGCCCCAGCATTTT
d_gene: TRBD1; len: 15; v_gene: TRBV27; j_gene: TRBJ2-3; abundance: .; CDR3aa: CASTPGTGWPDTQYF; CDR3nt: TGTGCCAGCACCCCCGGGACAGGGTGGCCAGATACGCAGTATTTT
d_gene: .; len: 17; v_gene: TRBV5-1; j_gene: TRBJ2-3; abundance: once; CDR3aa: CASSFWGSGEDTDTQYF; CDR3nt: TGCGCCAGCAGCTTTTGGGGGTCGGGTGAGGACACAGATACGCAGTATTTT
d_gene: TRBD1; len: 13; v_gene: TRBV5-8; j_gene: TRBJ2-7; abundance: .; CDR3aa: CASSFGRGLEQYF; CDR3nt: TGTGCCAGCAGCTTTGGCAGGGGGCTTGAGCAGTACTTC
d_gene: TRBD1; len: 14; v_gene: TRBV2; j_gene: TRBJ2-7; abundance: .; CDR3aa: CASRIDRDHYEQYF; CDR3nt: TGTGCCAGCAGGATTGACAGGGACCATTACGAGCAGTACTTC
d_gene: TRBD1; len: 18; v_gene: TRBV7-9; j_gene: TRBJ1-1; abundance: .; CDR3aa: CASSLPRGMRTGGPEAFF; CDR3nt: TGTGCCAGCAGCTTACCTCGGGGGATGAGGACAGGGGGACCAGAAGCTTTCTTT
d_gene: .; len: 14; v_gene: TRBV5-1; j_gene: TRBJ1-5; abundance: .; CDR3aa: CASSPGGGNQPQHF; CDR3nt: TGCGCCAGCAGCCCTGGAGGGGGCAATCAGCCCCAGCATTTT
d_gene: TRBD1; len: 16; v_gene: TRBV25-1; j_gene: TRBJ1-1; abundance: .; CDR3aa: CASSLGQGVMNTEAFF; CDR3nt: TGTGCCAGCAGTTTAGGCCAGGGGGTAATGAACACTGAAGCTTTCTTT
d_gene: .; len: 11; v_gene: TRBV29-1; j_gene: TRBJ1-1; abundance: .; CDR3aa: CSVVREGRAFF; CDR3nt: TGCAGCGTCGTCAGGGAGGGGAGGGCTTTCTTT
d_gene: TRBD2; len: 15; v_gene: TRBV15; j_gene: TRBJ2-1; abundance: .; CDR3aa: CATSIAGGPYNEQFF; CDR3nt: TGTGCCACCAGCATAGCGGGAGGGCCTTACAATGAGCAGTTCTTC
d_gene: .; len: 15; v_gene: TRBV6-5; j_gene: TRBJ1-1; abundance: .; CDR3aa: CASSIGTTMNTEAFF; CDR3nt: TGTGCCAGCAGTATTGGGACCACTATGAACACTGAAGCTTTCTTT
d_gene: TRBD1; len: 15; v_gene: TRBV5-1; j_gene: TRBJ1-1; abundance: .; CDR3aa: CASSRNQDRETEAFF; CDR3nt: TGCGCCAGCAGTAGGAACCAGGACAGGGAGACTGAAGCTTTCTTT
d_gene: .; len: 13; v_gene: TRBV28; j_gene: TRBJ1-2; abundance: .; CDR3aa: CASSLGQNYGYTF; CDR3nt: TGTGCCAGCAGTTTGGGTCAGAACTATGGCTACACCTTC
d_gene: .; len: 14; v_gene: TRBV7-2; j_gene: TRBJ2-2; abundance: .; CDR3aa: CASSSPRAGGELFF; CDR3nt: TGTGCCAGCAGCTCCCCTAGGGCTGGCGGGGAGCTGTTTTTT
d_gene: .; len: 13; v_gene: TRBV2; j_gene: TRBJ1-1; abundance: .; CDR3aa: CASSWTVNTEAFF; CDR3nt: TGTGCCAGCAGCTGGACAGTGAACACTGAAGCTTTCTTT
d_gene: .; len: 13; v_gene: TRBV29-1; j_gene: TRBJ2-7; abundance: .; CDR3aa: CSARATGSYEQYF; CDR3nt: TGCAGCGCTCGGGCAACGGGCTCCTACGAGCAGTACTTC
d_gene: TRBD1; len: 15; v_gene: TRBV30; j_gene: TRBJ1-1; abundance: .; CDR3aa: CAWSSRGQGATEAFF; CDR3nt: TGTGCCTGGAGTTCCAGAGGGCAGGGGGCGACTGAAGCTTTCTTT
d_gene: .; len: 13; v_gene: TRBV2; j_gene: TRBJ1-5; abundance: .; CDR3aa: CASSEVRGQPQHF; CDR3nt: TGTGCCAGCAGTGAAGTTAGAGGTCAGCCCCAGCATTTT
d_gene: .; len: 16; v_gene: TRBV27; j_gene: TRBJ2-2; abundance: .; CDR3aa: CASSYRQGLNTGELFF; CDR3nt: TGTGCCAGCAGTTATCGCCAGGGTCTGAACACCGGGGAGCTGTTTTTT
d_gene: .; len: 15; v_gene: TRBV5-6; j_gene: TRBJ2-4; abundance: .; CDR3aa: CASSPPESGENIQYF; CDR3nt: TGTGCCAGCAGCCCCCCCGAGTCTGGGGAAAACATTCAGTACTTC
d_gene: TRBD2; len: 15; v_gene: TRBV28; j_gene: TRBJ2-5; abundance: few; CDR3aa: CASSGLAGGQETQYF; CDR3nt: TGTGCCAGCAGCGGACTAGCGGGAGGTCAAGAGACCCAGTACTTC
d_gene: .; len: 13; v_gene: TRBV2; j_gene: TRBJ2-7; abundance: .; CDR3aa: CASSETLAYEQYF; CDR3nt: TGTGCCAGCAGTGAAACCCTAGCCTACGAGCAGTACTTC
d_gene: .; len: 14; v_gene: TRBV19; j_gene: TRBJ2-1; abundance: .; CDR3aa: CASSISDVRREQFF; CDR3nt: TGTGCCAGTAGTATCTCAGACGTTAGGAGGGAGCAGTTCTTC
d_gene: .; len: 16; v_gene: TRBV5-6; j_gene: TRBJ2-2; abundance: .; CDR3aa: CASSLVTGLNTGELFF; CDR3nt: TGTGCCAGCAGCTTGGTCACAGGACTGAACACCGGGGAGCTGTTTTTT
d_gene: .; len: 13; v_gene: TRBV5-1; j_gene: TRBJ1-2; abundance: .; CDR3aa: CASSFTEDYGYTF; CDR3nt: TGCGCCAGCAGCTTCACAGAAGACTATGGCTACACCTTC
d_gene: .; len: 15; v_gene: TRBV7-2; j_gene: TRBJ1-1; abundance: .; CDR3aa: CASSLAADTYTEAFF; CDR3nt: TGTGCCAGCAGCTTAGCGGCAGATACGTACACTGAAGCTTTCTTT
d_gene: .; len: 13; v_gene: TRBV5-4; j_gene: TRBJ2-1; abundance: once; CDR3aa: CASRETVFNEQFF; CDR3nt: TGTGCCAGCAGAGAGACCGTATTCAATGAGCAGTTCTTC
d_gene: TRBD1; len: 15; v_gene: TRBV14; j_gene: TRBJ2-1; abundance: .; CDR3aa: CASRPDRGHSNEQFF; CDR3nt: TGTGCCAGCAGACCCGACAGGGGGCATAGTAATGAGCAGTTCTTC
d_gene: TRBD2; len: 17; v_gene: TRBV7-9; j_gene: TRBJ2-7; abundance: .; CDR3aa: CASSLGGLSGMTYEQYF; CDR3nt: TGTGCCAGCAGCTTAGGGGGGCTTAGCGGGATGACCTACGAGCAGTACTTC
d_gene: .; len: 13; v_gene: TRBV28; j_gene: TRBJ2-1; abundance: .; CDR3aa: CASRSDGYNEQFF; CDR3nt: TGTGCCAGCCGTTCAGACGGCTACAATGAGCAGTTCTTC
d_gene: .; len: 13; v_gene: TRBV6-1; j_gene: TRBJ1-2; abundance: .; CDR3aa: CASRIGRDYGYTF; CDR3nt: TGTGCCAGCAGGATCGGTCGGGACTATGGCTACACCTTC
d_gene: TRBD2; len: 14; v_gene: TRBV29-1; j_gene: TRBJ2-7; abundance: .; CDR3aa: CSVEGQRGSYEQYF; CDR3nt: TGCAGCGTTGAAGGCCAGCGGGGATCCTACGAGCAGTACTTC
d_gene: TRBD2; len: 16; v_gene: TRBV27; j_gene: TRBJ2-5; abundance: .; CDR3aa: CASSPWTSGDQETQYF; CDR3nt: TGTGCCAGCAGTCCTTGGACTAGCGGAGATCAAGAGACCCAGTACTTC